The source of this T cell receptor (beta chain) is a study of blood T cells in healthy people across ages. Trimming took off 2 bases at V and 2 bases at J, with 12 bases between the two ends. The CDR3 covers 15 residues. CDR1 is SGHAT, CDR2 FQNNGV, per germline. General observations from the study: Shifts in expanded clonotypes may have been confounded by donor CMV status, which was unknown. Investigators treated diversity estimates from one million T cells as underestimates.

A remark on this clonotype: What it binds is unknown.

For the second PCR, which ran for 7 to 11 cycles, a sample-barcoded 5' primer and a J-beta primer mix were used. Researchers report that a template-switch adaptor with 12 random nucleotides tagged each cDNA molecule. Each CDR3 protein gets one entry after TCRdb re-called the 5' RACE reads with MiXCR. The table has some 320,000 distinct CDR3 sequences, roughly 27% seen once. The receptor was isolated from a woman aged 70-85 years in good health. The sample taken for sequencing was blood. The gene calls are TRBV11-2 and TRBJ1-1, with D possibly TRBD1 on 5 matching bases. The chain's CDR3 is CASSLSGGGNTEAFF. CDR3 coding DNA: TGTGCCAGCAGCTTAAGCGGGGGGGGTAACACTGAAGCTTTCTTT.